The present entry profiles one T cell receptor (beta chain) with its context. This entry belongs to a study of beta chain features in type 1 diabetes. The germline CDR1 and CDR2 sequences are MNHNY and SVGAGI (reference sequence). CDR3 length: 12 residues. V lost 3 bases and J lost 6, with 9 bases in between. As every portion of the isolated RNA was reverse transcribed, the sequencing read expressed TCRB transcripts. Assay used: immunoSEQ multiplex PCR; TCRdb lists only in-frame clones, some missing. The data contain about 900,000 clones, about a sixth of them singletons. The sample taken for sequencing was naive CD4+ T cells from blood. The clonotype originates from a woman between 18 and 29 years old in good health. The V gene is TRBV6-6, the J gene TRBJ2-7; no definite D call. The chain's CDR3 is CASSYTKGEQYF. The CDR3 nucleotides read TGTGCCAGCAGTTATACGAAGGGCGAGCAGTACTTC.